The next 22 T cell receptor beta chains were all read from a single sample in a study of cytomegalovirus exposure and HLA in healthy donors. Primers included in the PCR were 60 Vbeta and 13 Jbeta primers. This table comes from immunoSEQ multiplex PCR, and its TCRdb copy is limited to in-frame clones, with some not included. This sample yields 150,000 or so clones, of which roughly 80% are seen a single time; 2.5% to 4% belongs to the top ten. Sequencing was done on a sample of PBMCs. Receptors originate from a man aged 35-49 years in good health and CMV-seronegative.

V usage is TRBV27 and J usage is TRBJ2-1; TRBD2 agrees at 8 bases. V was clipped by 2 bases and J by 13 bases; unmatched bases: 7. This CDR3 is built from 13 residues. Looked up from germline, CDR1 is MNHEY and CDR2 is SMNVEV (reference sequence). This CDR3 is CASSLGSGGVQFF. The CDR3 DNA follows: TGTGCCAGCAGTTTAGGGAGCGGGGGAGTACAGTTCTTC.

This rearrangement joins TRBV5-1 to TRBJ2-3, with unresolved D. The CDR3 totals 13 residues. The V gene lost 7 bases and the J gene lost 3 bases, with 12 bases spanning the gap. Germline V gives CDR1 SGHRS, CDR2 YFSETQ. The CDR3: CASGTTDTDTQYF. In nucleotides, the CDR3 is TGCGCCAGCGGAACGACTGATACAGATACGCAGTATTTT.

This chain uses TRBV4-2 with TRBJ2-7; 13 nucleotides match TRBD2. Per the germline V gene, CDR1 is LGHNA and CDR2 is YNFKEQ. J was trimmed by 1 base and V by 4 bases; bases with no gene match: 1. CDR3 size: 15 residues. CDR3: CASSRGLAGSYEQYF. For the CDR3, the DNA is TGTGCCAGCAGCCGGGGACTAGCGGGGTCCTACGAGCAGTACTTC.

This rearrangement joins TRBV4-1 to TRBJ1-1; D is undetermined. V lost 0 bases and J lost 5, with 19 bases in between. CDR3 length: 17 residues. CDR1 MGHRA and CDR2 YSYEKL come from the germline V gene. CDR3 nucleotides: TGCGCCAGCAGCCAAGATCCCCAGCGGGGAGGAACGACTGAAGCTTTCTTT. It specifies CASSQDPQRGGTTEAFF.

Regarding this clone: It is unclear where the CDR3 begins or ends on the DNA, so no DNA is shown, and the CDR3 is as TCRdb lists it. The sample contains more than one DNA sequence encoding this CDR3. The rearrangement joins TRBV6-5 to TRBJ1-1. The CDR3 numbers 15 amino acids, ends counted. Germline-derived CDR1 and CDR2 are MNHEY and SVGAGI. The CDR3 region is CASNRVGIGNTEAFF.

The sample holds a few counts of this clone. The rearrangement links TRBV5-1 to TRBJ2-1, with D hard to call. Trimming took off 0 bases at V and 2 bases at J, with 9 bases between the two ends. This CDR3 spans 15 amino acids. The germline CDR1 and CDR2 sequences are SGHRS and YFSETQ. CDR3 sequence: CASSLARGAYNEQFF. The CDR3, as DNA: TGCGCCAGCAGCTTGGCCCGCGGAGCCTACAATGAGCAGTTCTTC. The variable domain in full, completed from reference TRBV5-1 and TRBJ2-1, reads KAGVTQTPRYLIKTRGQQVTLSCSPISGHRSVSWYQQTPGQGLQFLFEYFSETQRNKGNFPGRFSGRQFSNSRSEMNVSTLELGDSALYLCASSLARGAYNEQFFGPGTRLTVL.

This clone was seen only once. The rearrangement uses TRBV15 and TRBJ2-7; TRBD2 matches at 8 bases. V shed 6 bases and J 4 bases; nucleotides not matched to a gene: 11. The CDR3 is made up of 15 amino acids. Germline lookup yields CDR1 LNHNV and CDR2 YYDKDF (reference sequence). The CDR3 reads CATSRSRGGSYEQYF. As DNA, the CDR3 is TGTGCCACCAGTCGTTCCCGGGGGGGCAGTTACGAGCAGTACTTC. The full variable domain, its missing parts supplied by reference TRBV15 and TRBJ2-7, is DAMVIQNPRYQVTQFGKPVTLSCSQTLNHNVMYWYQQKSSQAPKLLFHYYDKDFNNEADTPDNFQSRRPNTSFCFLDIRSPGLGDTAMYLCATSRSRGGSYEQYFGPGTRLTVT.

The chain carries TRBV20-1 and TRBJ1-2; unclear D gene. Germline V gene sequence: CDR1 DFQATT, CDR2 SNEGSKA (reference sequence). Trimming shortened V by 1 base and J by 3 bases, and 3 bases separated the two germline ends. The CDR3 is made up of 11 amino acids. CDR3 DNA: TGCAGTGCTAGAGTCGACTATGGCTACACCTTC. Its protein is CSARVDYGYTF.

The chain's CDR3 is CASSILGGRDYEQYF. The DNA for the CDR3 is TGTGCCAGTAGTATTTTGGGAGGTCGGGATTACGAGCAGTACTTC. The V and J genes are TRBV19 and TRBJ2-7; a possible D gene is TRBD2 (6 bases). This CDR3 comprises 15 residues. The germline CDR1 and CDR2 sequences are LNHDA and SQIVND (reference sequence). V was shortened by 3 bases and J by 4 bases, with 16 bases between the two germline ends.

The rearrangement links TRBV5-5 to TRBJ1-6; D is perhaps TRBD1 (5 bases). The CDR3 totals 15 residues. Trimming pared 2 bases from V and 11 bases from J, leaving 17 bases between. Germline CDR1 is SGHKS and CDR2 is YYEKEE (reference sequence). The CDR3 DNA reads TGTGCCAGCAGCTTCGGCTTGACTTCAGGGACACCCCTCCACTTT. Translating it yields CASSFGLTSGTPLHF.

CDR3 residues: CASSLVGTSGNEQFF. DNA for the CDR3: TGTGCCAGCAGCTTAGTCGGGACTAGCGGGAATGAGCAGTTCTTC. The V and J genes are TRBV7-2 and TRBJ2-1; the match to TRBD2 covers 12 bases. The germline gives CDR1 SGHTA, CDR2 FQGNSA. Trimming took 1 base from V and 7 from J; bases not matched to a gene: 2. CDR3 length: 15 amino acids.

The chain links TRBV5-1 to TRBJ1-5; TRBD1 aligns across 7 bases. Germline CDR1 SGHRS, CDR2 YFSETQ. The ends lost 2 bases at V and 0 bases at J; junction bases unmatched: 8. This CDR3 has 17 residues. CDR3 residues: CASSFFPGGYSNQPQHF. The DNA of the CDR3 is TGCGCCAGCAGCTTCTTCCCAGGGGGGTATAGCAATCAGCCCCAGCATTTT.

The chain combines TRBV2 with TRBJ2-3, with D perhaps TRBD2 (7 bases). Germline V CDR1 and CDR2: SNHLY, FYNNEI. The CDR3 loop spans 16 amino acids. V lost 6 bases to trimming and J lost 3 bases, with 19 bases between them. The CDR3 is CASSAVGGALTDTQYF. CDR3 in DNA: TGTGCCAGCAGCGCTGTTGGGGGGGCCTTGACAGATACGCAGTATTTT.

The rearrangement joins TRBV9 to TRBJ2-2; D may be TRBD2 (7 bases). V lost 4 bases, J lost 3 bases, and 10 bases lay in between. The CDR3 has 14 residues. Germline-derived CDR1 and CDR2 are SGDLS and YYNGEE. The CDR3 sequence is CASSLGGDTGELFF. In DNA form, the CDR3 reads TGTGCCAGCAGCCTAGGGGGGGACACCGGGGAGCTGTTTTTT.

This chain links TRBV13 with TRBJ1-4; D is undetermined. CDR1 is PRHDT, CDR2 FYEKMQ, per germline (reference sequence). The CDR3 length is 18 residues. V lost 2 bases and J lost 2, with 18 bases in between. The chain's CDR3 is CASSLRVGGPDTNEKLFF. The CDR3 coding sequence is TGTGCCAGCAGCTTACGGGTAGGCGGGCCAGATACTAATGAAAAACTGTTTTTT.

The chain recombines TRBV6-5 with TRBJ2-5; 8 nucleotides agree with TRBD2. The CDR3 is 14 amino acids. After removal of 6 bases from V and 4 bases from J, the junction contained 7 bases not matched to a gene. Germline V gene sequence: CDR1 MNHEY, CDR2 SVGAGI. This CDR3 reads CASSRTSSGETQYF. CDR3 DNA: TGTGCCAGCAGCCGGACTAGCTCGGGAGAGACCCAGTACTTC.

The chain couples TRBV19 to TRBJ2-1; 10 bases align to TRBD2. Per the germline V gene, CDR1 is LNHDA and CDR2 is SQIVND (reference sequence). Trimming at V came to 4 bases and at J to 5 bases, leaving 8 bases not matched to a gene. The CDR3 sequence is 16 residues long. CDR3 DNA sequence: TGTGCCAGTAGTACCTTTGTAGCGGGGGGCCACAATGAGCAGTTCTTC. It is translated as CASSTFVAGGHNEQFF. Complete variable domain (other parts from reference TRBV19 and TRBJ2-1): DGGITQSPKYLFRKEGQNVTLSCEQNLNHDAMYWYRQDPGQGLRLIYYSQIVNDFQKGDIAEGYSVSREKKESFPLTVTSAQKNPTAFYLCASSTFVAGGHNEQFFGPGTRLTVL.

The rearrangement uses TRBV7-9 and TRBJ1-1; D is undetermined. V was shortened by 3 bases and J by 7 bases, with 3 bases between the two germline ends. The CDR3 length is 10 residues. In germline, CDR1 is SEHNR, CDR2 FQNEAQ (reference sequence). Written as DNA, the CDR3 is TGTGCCAGCAGCTTCCATGAAGCTTTCTTT. Translation gives CASSFHEAFF.

Details on this clone: Mismatch with germline at one junction end may stem from a read error. The chain joins TRBV7-9 to TRBJ2-6; tentatively, D is TRBD2 (5 bases). The CDR3 loop spans 19 amino acids. CDR1 SEHNR and CDR2 FQNEAQ come from the germline V gene (reference sequence). The CDR3 region is CSSSLGGWKDSSGANVLTF. CDR3 DNA: TGTTCCAGCAGCTTAGGAGGATGGAAGGATAGCTCTGGGGCCAACGTCCTGACTTTC.

This sequence joins TRBV13 and TRBJ1-5; D gene ambiguous. The germline V gene has CDR1 PRHDT and CDR2 FYEKMQ (reference sequence). The CDR3 consists of 14 residues. Trimming stripped 5 bases from V and 3 bases from J, with 11 bases between. CDR3: CASSQRVSNQPQHF. DNA for the CDR3: TGTGCCAGCAGCCAACGGGTTTCCAATCAGCCCCAGCATTTT.

This clone was seen only a few times. V and J are TRBV19 and TRBJ2-3, with 8 bases matching TRBD1. V was pared by 7 bases and J by 2 bases, with 8 bases of the junction left unmatched. The CDR3 runs 15 residues. Germline V gene data show CDR1 as LNHDA and CDR2 as SQIVND (reference sequence). As DNA, the CDR3 is TGTGCCAGTACCCCCGGACAGGGATACACAGATACGCAGTATTTT. This translates into CASTPGQGYTDTQYF.

The rearrangement uses TRBV7-9 and TRBJ1-1; TRBD1 matches at 11 bases. Germline lookup yields CDR1 SEHNR and CDR2 FQNEAQ (reference sequence). The CDR3 has 17 amino acids. With 4 bases clipped from V and 2 bases from J, the junction kept 9 bases outside the gene matches. CDR3 in DNA: TGTGCCAGCAGCTCTGGGACAGGGGGTTTCCGAAACACTGAAGCTTTCTTT. It codes for CASSSGTGGFRNTEAFF.